A selection of T cell receptor beta chains follows, all from one sample in a study of T cells in Graves' hyperthyroidism and ophthalmopathy. One entry per CDR3 protein results from TCRdb running MiXCR on the multiplex PCR reads. Among roughly 660,000 distinct CDR3 sequences listed, 15% to 20% were seen once. Sequenced: blood. These receptors were collected from a man in his forties or fifties with Graves' hyperthyroidism. The CDR3 runs from the conserved cysteine through the conserved F or W. D genes are given only for firm matches. Where a row states a size, it is once, few, many or the class of an expanded clone; other rows omit it.

v_call	j_call	clone_size	d_call	cdr3_length	cdr3_nt	cdr3_aa
TRBV7-9	TRBJ1-2	many	.	13	TGTGCCAGCAGCCCCGGGGTTTTGGGGGGCTACACCTTC	CASSPGVLGGYTF
TRBV7-2	TRBJ2-3	many	.	16	TGTGCCAGCAGCTTAAGTAAGGGGCGAATCACAGATACGCAGTATTTT	CASSLSKGRITDTQYF
TRBV28	TRBJ2-4	few	TRBD1	13	TGTGCCAGCAGGGGACAGCCCAAAAACATTCAGTACTTC	CASRGQPKNIQYF
TRBV11-2	TRBJ2-7	many	TRBD2	15	TGTGCCAGCAGCCCCCGGAGCGGGAGTGTCTACGAGCAGTACTTC	CASSPRSGSVYEQYF
TRBV9	TRBJ2-1	many	TRBD2	17	TGTGCCAGCAGCCCGCTGACTAGCGGGAAATCCTACAATGAGCAGTTCTTC	CASSPLTSGKSYNEQFF
TRBV2	TRBJ2-1	few	TRBD2	14	TGTGCCAGCAGAAAACTAGCGTCCTACAATGAGCAGTTCTTC	CASRKLASYNEQFF
TRBV28	TRBJ1-5	.	.	14	TGTGCCAGCAGTTTCGCGAATAGCAATCAGCCCCAGCATTTT	CASSFANSNQPQHF
TRBV15	TRBJ1-5	.	.	16	TGTGCCACCAGCAGTATGGCACAGGGCCCGGATCAGCCCCAGCATTTT	CATSSMAQGPDQPQHF
TRBV11-2	TRBJ1-1	many	.	16	TGTGCCAGCAGCTCAGGAGCAAGGGGTCTGAACACTGAAGCTTTCTTT	CASSSGARGLNTEAFF
TRBV2	TRBJ2-5	many	.	16	TGTGCCAGCAGTGAACCGAACCCCGGCTACCAAGAGACCCAGTACTTC	CASSEPNPGYQETQYF
TRBV30	TRBJ1-5	many	TRBD1	15	TGTGCCTGGAGCCAGGGGACAGCCCGCAATCAGCCCCAGCATTTT	CAWSQGTARNQPQHF
TRBV18	TRBJ2-7	few	.	16	TGTGCCAGCTCCTATGGCCCGGGACAACGGGAAGACGAGCAGTACTTC	CASSYGPGQREDEQYF
TRBV20-1	TRBJ2-2	.	.	13	TGCAGTGCTAGGTCGGAGACCACCGGGGAGCTGTTTTTT	CSARSETTGELFF
TRBV7-2	TRBJ2-7	many	TRBD1	16	TGTGCCAGCAGCTTAGCGGGGACAGGGGGGCCTGGCGAGCAGTACTTC	CASSLAGTGGPGEQYF
TRBV6-1	TRBJ2-1	.	TRBD1	12	TGTGCCAGCAGGACAGGGGGTATGGCGCAGTTCTTC	CASRTGGMAQFF
TRBV13	TRBJ2-3	many	.	17	TGTGCCAGCAGCTCGAGGGAACAAGGGGGAATCCCAGATACGCAGTATTTT	CASSSREQGGIPDTQYF
TRBV28	TRBJ2-1	many	TRBD1	14	TGTGCCAGCAGAACCGGACAGGGGACCTCTGAGCAGTTCTTC	CASRTGQGTSEQFF
TRBV29-1	TRBJ2-1	few	.	13	TGCAGCGTTGAGAGAGGCGCACACAATGAGCAGTTCTTC	CSVERGAHNEQFF
TRBV6-2/TRBV6-3	TRBJ2-7	many	.	15	TGTGCCAGCAGTTACCGGCTTGTGAGCTCCTACGAGCAGTACTTC	CASSYRLVSSYEQYF
TRBV6-1	TRBJ1-2	few	.	14	TGTGCCAGCAGTGAAGGGGGGGTTCCCCATGGCTACACCTTC	CASSEGGVPHGYTF
TRBV5-6	TRBJ2-2	many	.	15	TGTGCCAGCAGCCGACAGGACAGGAACACCGGGGAGCTGTTTTTT	CASSRQDRNTGELFF
TRBV20-1	TRBJ2-7	few	TRBD2	14	TGCAGTGCTACCCGGACTAGCGGGGGCTACGAGCAGTACTTC	CSATRTSGGYEQYF
TRBV11-2	TRBJ2-3	.	TRBD2	18	TGTGCCAGCAGCGACCAGTCGGGACTAGCGGGACCGACAGATACGCAGTATTTT	CASSDQSGLAGPTDTQYF
TRBV20-1	TRBJ2-1	many	.	13	TGCAGTGCTAGCGGGACATACTACAATGAGCAGTTCTTC	CSASGTYYNEQFF
TRBV9	TRBJ2-5	many	.	16	TGTGCCAGCAGCGTAGCTTTCCGGGACACCCAAGAGACCCAGTACTTC	CASSVAFRDTQETQYF
TRBV5-1	TRBJ2-3	many	.	15	TGCGCCAGCAGCTTGGTCCTGGCAGTCCCCGATACGCAGTATTTT	CASSLVLAVPDTQYF
TRBV29-1	TRBJ2-5	few	.	13	TGCAGCGTCCCCGGACCGGATCAAGAGACCCAGTACTTC	CSVPGPDQETQYF
TRBV19	TRBJ2-7	.	.	14	TGTGCCAGTAGTATTGATAGGAACACCTACGAGCAGTACTTC	CASSIDRNTYEQYF
TRBV10-3	TRBJ2-1	.	.	14	TGTGCCACGGGTTTACTATCTTCCTACAATGAGCAGTTCTTC	CATGLLSSYNEQFF
TRBV9	TRBJ2-1	many	.	15	TGTGCCAGCAGCGTGTCCTGGGGCGGCTACAATGAGCAGTTCTTC	CASSVSWGGYNEQFF